This T cell receptor (beta chain) originates from a study of T cell repertoires in cytomegalovirus infection. Study details: TCR beta signatures that were public indicated CMV infection and matching HLA type. Whole-study results and caveats: What dominated the ex vivo response were HLA-C-restricted CMV-specific TCR beta clonotypes. Summed frequency of public TCR beta families distinguished CMV carriers with the relevant HLA.

Each CDR3 protein is one row after TCRdb ran MiXCR on the reads. Among about 740,000 distinct CDR3 sequences, 35% to 45% were seen once, and the ten largest hold 2.5% to 3%. CDR1 and CDR2 from the germline V gene are MNHEY and SVGAGI. The ends were cut back, 2 bases at V and 3 bases at J, with 10 bases in the middle. This CDR3 spans 14 amino acids. As concerns this clonotype: Its specificity is unknown.

The chain has TRBV6-5 and TRBJ1-1, with a weak D call TRBD1 (5 bases). The receptor comes from a human donor in good health (CMV status not recorded). Some clones in this sample may be carry-over from other donors' samples. Input material: PBMCs. CDR3 sequence reads: CASSYGDRDTEAFF. CDR3 sequence (DNA): TGTGCCAGCAGTTACGGGGACCGGGACACTGAAGCTTTCTTT.